This entry lists 23 T cell receptor beta chains sequenced from one sample in a study of shared clonotypes between healthy human individuals. Repertoires were generated with immunoSEQ multiplex PCR, while TCRdb's copy carries only in-frame clones and drops some. The sample holds 450,000 to 500,000 clones, around three quarters seen once. The sample consisted of PBMCs. The receptors were gathered from a woman in her 40s in good health. Some clones in this sample may be carry-over from other donors' samples.

This chain joins TRBV10-1 and TRBJ2-5; 7 nucleotides agree with TRBD1. Germline values: CDR1 WNHNN, CDR2 SYGVQD (reference sequence). V lost 8 bases to trimming and J lost 2 bases; unmatched junction nucleotides: 5. The CDR3 extends over 13 amino acids. CDR3 nucleotide sequence: TGCGCCAGCCAAAGGGGGCAGCAAGAGACCCAGTACTTC. The encoded protein is CASQRGQQETQYF.

This chain links TRBV21-1 with TRBJ1-2. TRBV21-1 is marked as a pseudogene. The CDR3 runs 11 residues. The chain's CDR3 is CSSRLTYGYTF. In DNA, the CDR3 is TGTTCAAGCAGGCTCACGTATGGCTACACCTTC.

The rearrangement links TRBV5-4 to TRBJ1-4; weak D call: TRBD1 (5 bases). Germline V gene lookup returns CDR1 SGHNT and CDR2 YYREEE (reference sequence). Deletions cut 3 bases from V and 6 bases from J, with 9 bases between. The CDR3 has 13 residues. CDR3 amino acids: CASSSQVDEKLFF. The DNA of the CDR3 is TGTGCCAGCAGCTCACAGGTGGATGAAAAACTGTTTTTT.

The chain has TRBV9 and TRBJ2-5; D is possibly TRBD2 (7 bases). Germline V lookup: CDR1 SGDLS, CDR2 YYNGEE. V was pared by 0 bases and J by 1 base, with 16 bases between. CDR3 length equals 17 residues. The CDR3 nucleotides read TGTGCCAGCAGCGTAGGTGCTAGGGGGAGGGGCCAAGAGACCCAGTACTTC. This translates into CASSVGARGRGQETQYF.

The chain recombines TRBV5-1 with TRBJ2-3; 7 bases align to TRBD1. The CDR3 totals 16 residues. V was pared by 0 bases and J by 4 bases, with 8 bases of the junction left unmatched. Germline V lookup: CDR1 SGHRS, CDR2 YFSETQ. Here the CDR3 reads CASSLAPGQLSDTQYF. CDR3 DNA: TGCGCCAGCAGCTTGGCCCCGGGACAGTTGTCAGATACGCAGTATTTT.

V and J are TRBV5-6 and TRBJ2-7, with 10 bases lining up with TRBD1. The V segment lost 1 base and the J segment 5 bases; nucleotides outside the gene matches: 6. From germline, CDR1 is SGHDT and CDR2 YYEEEE. This CDR3 is 15 amino acids long. CDR3 region: CASSLLGQGLNEQYF. The CDR3 DNA reads as TGTGCCAGCAGCTTGCTGGGACAGGGGTTAAACGAGCAGTACTTC.

This clone was observed many times. The chain carries TRBV27 and TRBJ2-1, with 13 bases aligning to TRBD2. The CDR3 is 23 amino acids. Germline CDR1 MNHEY, CDR2 SMNVEV (reference sequence). Trimming took 7 bases from V and 8 from J; bases not matched to a gene: 32. CDR3 nucleotides: TGTGCCAGCATTCGCTTTGGGGTTAGGACTAGCGGGAGTATCCCGGTGAGGATACATGAGCAGTTCTTC. Its translation: CASIRFGVRTSGSIPVRIHEQFF.

The DNA for the CDR3 is TGTGCCTGGGATCCCTCATGGGGGAAAGGCTACACCTTC. This gives the protein CAWDPSWGKGYTF. The rearrangement uses TRBV30 and TRBJ1-2; weak D call: TRBD1 (5 bases). V gave up 5 bases and J gave up 8 bases, with 18 bases separating them. This CDR3 comprises 13 residues. The V gene's germline CDR1 is GTSNPN and CDR2 SVGIG (reference sequence).

This clone was seen only a few times. The V and J genes are TRBV6-6 and TRBJ2-7, with D maybe TRBD2 (7 bases). V was shortened by 4 bases and J by 7 bases, with 23 bases between the two germline ends. CDR3 size: 16 residues. Germline assignment: CDR1 MNHNY and CDR2 SVGAGI (reference sequence). CDR3 DNA sequence: TGTGCCAGCAGTTCCCGAGGGGGGGAATCCCTTGAGGAGCAGTACTTC. This sequence encodes CASSSRGGESLEEQYF.

This chain links TRBV7-8 with TRBJ1-2; 8 bases map to TRBD1. There are 13 residues in the CDR3. Germline CDR1 SGHVS, CDR2 FQNEAQ. The junction had 8 bases not matched to a gene; V was cut back by 8 bases and J by 6 bases. CDR3 in DNA: TGTGCCAGCGATTCGACAGGGGCGGATGGCTACACCTTC. Protein product: CASDSTGADGYTF. The variable domain in full, with the rest retrieved from reference TRBV7-8 and TRBJ1-2, is GAGVSQSPRYKVAKRGQDVALRCDPISGHVSLFWYQQALGQGPEFLTYFQNEAQLDKSGLPSDRFFAERPEGSVSTLKIQRTQQEDSAVYLCASDSTGADGYTFGSGTRLTVV.

This clone was seen more than once but under ten times. The V and J genes are TRBV5-1 and TRBJ1-5; the D is unclear. The V and J ends lost 1 base and 2 bases respectively, with 13 bases between them. The CDR3 is 16 amino acids. Germline V gene data show CDR1 as SGHRS and CDR2 as YFSETQ. Written as DNA, the CDR3 is TGCGCCAGCAGCTTGTTAGGACCCGGGGGCAATCAGCCCCAGCATTTT. Amino acid sequence: CASSLLGPGGNQPQHF.

The chain couples TRBV5-1 to TRBJ2-2; TRBD1 might be the D (6 bases). Germline CDR1 SGHRS, CDR2 YFSETQ. V was trimmed by 2 bases and J by 5 bases, leaving 16 bases between them. The CDR3 runs to 16 residues. Here the CDR3 DNA reads TGCGCCAGCAGCTTTGACCCAGGGGCTTGGACCGGGGAGCTGTTTTTT. Translated, it gives CASSFDPGAWTGELFF. Full variable domain (missing parts from reference TRBV5-1 and TRBJ2-2): KAGVTQTPRYLIKTRGQQVTLSCSPISGHRSVSWYQQTPGQGLQFLFEYFSETQRNKGNFPGRFSGRQFSNSRSEMNVSTLELGDSALYLCASSFDPGAWTGELFFGEGSRLTVL.

V is TRBV2 and J is TRBJ2-3; possibly TRBD2 for D (5 bases). The V gene lost 4 bases and the J gene lost 4 bases, with 12 bases spanning the gap. Germline V gene sequence: CDR1 SNHLY, CDR2 FYNNEI. The CDR3 is 14 residues long. CDR3 loop: CASSGGLTSDTQYF. In DNA, the CDR3 is TGTGCCAGCAGTGGAGGGCTGACTTCAGATACGCAGTATTTT.

Points on this clone: A read error may be the cause here, since a much bigger clone is one base away. V gene TRBV28 combines with J gene TRBJ1-1; D might be TRBD1 (6 bases). Germline loops: CDR1 MDHEN, CDR2 SYDVKM. The CDR3 is 12 residues long. The CDR3 DNA reads as TGTGCCGGCAGTTTATGGGGGCACGAAGCTTTCTTT. It yields the protein CAGSLWGHEAFF.

The V gene is TRBV5-3, the J gene TRBJ2-6, with 8 bases lining up with TRBD1. TRBV5-3 is given ORF status, its function remaining uncertain. This CDR3 is built from 21 residues. With V trimmed by 6 bases and J by 0 bases, 20 bases remained unmatched. The CDR3 reads CARNHLQGVSLSLSGANVLTF. The CDR3 bases are TGTGCCAGAAACCACCTACAGGGGGTTAGTCTCTCTCTCTCTGGGGCCAACGTCCTGACTTTC.

This chain links TRBV5-4 with TRBJ2-1, with a possible D match to TRBD2 (6 bases). V was clipped by 5 bases and J by 0 bases, with 15 bases between them. This CDR3 region has 16 residues. Germline assignment: CDR1 SGHNT and CDR2 YYREEE (reference sequence). CDR3 sequence: CASSRTGALSYNEQFF. CDR3 coding DNA: TGTGCCAGCAGTCGTACGGGAGCCCTCTCCTACAATGAGCAGTTCTTC. The full variable domain, rest sourced from reference TRBV5-4 and TRBJ2-1, is ETGVTQSPTHLIKTRGQQVTLRCSSQSGHNTVSWYQQALGQGPQFIFQYYREEENGRGNFPPRFSGLQFPNYSSELNVNALELDDSALYLCASSRTGALSYNEQFFGPGTRLTVL.

The chain uses TRBV5-1 and TRBJ2-5; 10 nucleotides line up with TRBD2. The J call may be incorrect, as the DNA end agrees better with TRBJ2-7. The CDR3 extends over 13 amino acids. Germline CDR1 is SGHRS and CDR2 is YFSETQ. CDR3 loop: CASAGLADYEQYF. CDR3 sequence (DNA): TGCGCCAGCGCCGGACTAGCGGATTACGAGCAGTACTTC.

J is TRBJ1-2 and V is TRBV9; unclear D gene. There are 14 residues in the CDR3. Trimming took 0 bases from V and 4 from J, leaving 10 bases between them. Germline-derived CDR1 and CDR2 are SGDLS and YYNGEE. The CDR3 protein is CASSVDPAPYGYTF. The CDR3 DNA is TGTGCCAGCAGCGTAGATCCAGCGCCCTATGGCTACACCTTC. Combining the CDR3 with reference TRBV9 and TRBJ1-2 gives the whole variable domain DSGVTQTPKHLITATGQRVTLRCSPRSGDLSVYWYQQSLDQGLQFLIQYYNGEERAKGNILERFSAQQFPDLHSELNLSSLELGDSALYFCASSVDPAPYGYTFGSGTRLTVV.

The chain uses TRBV10-1 and TRBJ2-7; 7 bases agree with TRBD2. Per the germline V gene, CDR1 is WNHNN and CDR2 is SYGVQD (reference sequence). V shed 11 bases, J shed 0 bases, and the junction held 16 bases outside the gene matches. The CDR3 has 16 amino acids. CDR3 DNA: TGCGCCCCGCAGCGCCTAGCGGTTCCTTTCTCCTACGAGCAGTACTTC. This gives the protein CAPQRLAVPFSYEQYF.

This chain uses TRBV7-3 with TRBJ2-5; D possibly uses TRBD1 or TRBD2 (5 bases each). The CDR3 covers 14 residues. The V end lost 1 base, the J end lost 2 bases, and 8 bases lay between the germline ends. Germline V gene sequence: CDR1 SGHTA, CDR2 FQGTGA. This CDR3 reads CASSLMRGQETQYF. The CDR3 region has the DNA TGTGCCAGCAGCTTAATGAGGGGTCAAGAGACCCAGTACTTC.

The V and J genes are TRBV10-3 and TRBJ2-2; TRBD1 agrees at 8 bases. The germline CDR1 and CDR2 sequences are ENHRY and SYGVKD. The junction had 4 bases not matched to a gene; V was cut back by 7 bases and J by 3 bases. This CDR3 spans 14 amino acids. The CDR3 protein is CAIKQGADTGELFF. In DNA, the CDR3 is TGTGCCATCAAGCAGGGGGCCGACACCGGGGAGCTGTTTTTT.

The gene calls are TRBV7-6 and TRBJ2-1; TRBD1 might be the D (6 bases). CDR3 size: 19 residues. The germline CDR1 and CDR2 sequences are SGHVS and FNYEAQ. Trimming left V 5 bases short and J 0 bases short, with 23 bases between. The CDR3 nucleotides read TGTGCCAGCAGCATACGGACCCACAGGGCAACTTCCTCCTACAATGAGCAGTTCTTC. Translated: CASSIRTHRATSSYNEQFF.

The chain couples TRBV9 to TRBJ1-4, with D tentatively TRBD1 (5 bases). Trimming removed 0 bases from V and 7 bases from J, with 13 bases in between. From germline, CDR1 is SGDLS and CDR2 YYNGEE. This CDR3 has 15 residues. The CDR3 loop reads CASSVAGTWIEKLFF. CDR3 sequence (DNA): TGTGCCAGCAGCGTAGCTGGGACCTGGATTGAAAAACTGTTTTTT.